This T cell receptor beta chain was obtained from a study of T cells in Graves' hyperthyroidism and ophthalmopathy. About this clonotype: The junction and the germline gene differ at one end; a read error may be behind it.

Graves' hyperthyroidism was deemed stable given no ophthalmopathy progression within 18 months. Patients aged 18 to 65 had newly diagnosed hyperthyroidism of under 2 months' duration. From germline, CDR1 is SGHRS and CDR2 YFSETQ. CDR3 length: 14 amino acids. Using RNA transcripts as the source, TCR beta CDR3 regions were amplified. The primer set for the first-round RT-PCR of the TCR CDR3 was HTBI. TCRdb itself ran the multiplex PCR reads through MiXCR, one entry per CDR3 protein. There are approximately 710,000 distinct CDR3 sequences in the sample; roughly a sixth occur only once, and about 16% lies in the top ten.

The receptor comes from a man aged 50-60 years with Graves' hyperthyroidism. The rearrangement joins TRBV5-1 to TRBJ2-1; D ambiguous. The sequenced sample consisted of blood. The CDR3 spells CASSFVSSYNERFF. For the CDR3, the DNA is TGCGCCAGCAGCTTCGTTAGCTCCTACAATGAGCGGTTCTTC.